This TCR beta chain was captured by sequencing in a study of blood T cells in healthy people across ages. Regarding this clonotype: The antigen remains unidentified.

The CDR3 has 18 residues. The junction had 18 bases not matched to a gene; V was cut back by 5 bases and J by 7 bases. The germline V gene encodes CDR1 DFQATT and CDR2 SNEGSKA (reference sequence). A second 7 to 11 cycle PCR used barcoded and J-beta primers. TCRdb redid the calling of the 5' RACE reads with MiXCR, one entry per CDR3 protein. The sample lists fewer than 2,000,000 distinct CDR3 sequences, 39% occurring once. Study outcomes and limitations: Unknown CMV status may confound age-related changes in expanded clones.

Material: blood. This clonotype originated in a human donor in good health. The chain employs TRBV20-1 and TRBJ2-3; 13 bases align to TRBD2. CDR3 loop: CSAPPTSGGALTRNTQYF. CDR3 sequence (DNA): TGCAGTGCTCCCCCTACTAGCGGGGGGGCTCTGACCCGTAATACGCAGTATTTT.